Listed below are T cell receptor beta chains from one sample, sequenced in a study of CD8 T cells in Susac syndrome. TCRdb processed the immunoSEQ multiplex PCR reads anew with MiXCR; each CDR3 protein has one entry. The sample lists approximately 130,000 distinct CDR3 sequences, around 90% seen once, with around 0.22% in the top ten. The sequenced sample was CD8+ T cells from PBMCs. The source of these receptors is a human donor with multiple sclerosis. The CDR3 runs from the conserved cysteine through the conserved F or W. Fields, in order: J gene, V gene, D gene, clone size, CDR3 protein, CDR3 DNA. D genes are given only for firm matches. The listing skips clone size in some rows; elsewhere it reads once, few, many or a size class.

TRBJ1-2,TRBV20-1,TRBD1,-,CSALDRQGFPPNYGYTF,TGCAGTGCTCTCGACCGACAGGGTTTCCCCCCCAACTATGGCTACACCTTC
TRBJ2-4,TRBV18,-,-,CASSPGGEGIQYF,TGTGCCAGCTCACCGGGAGGAGAGGGGATTCAGTACTTC
TRBJ2-7,TRBV7-2,-,once,CASSLGGGAGVYF,TGTGCCAGCAGCTTAGGTGGAGGCGCTGGCGTTTACTTC
TRBJ1-2,TRBV19,-,-,CASSLAGTGYTF,TGTGCCAGTAGCCTGGCAGGGACCGGCTACACCTTC
TRBJ1-1,TRBV19,-,-,CASRDRENTEAFF,TGTGCCAGTAGAGACAGAGAGAACACTGAAGCTTTCTTT
TRBJ2-6,TRBV19,-,-,CASSPGGANVLTF,TGTGCCAGTAGTCCGGGAGGGGCCAACGTCCTGACTTTC
TRBJ2-5,TRBV20-1,TRBD2,-,CSASDSGSVRETQYF,TGCAGTGCTTCTGATAGCGGGAGTGTACGAGAGACCCAGTACTTC
TRBJ2-1,TRBV6-5,-,-,CASSIAGHYNEQFF,TGTGCCAGCAGTATTGCGGGACACTACAATGAGCAGTTCTTC
TRBJ1-2,TRBV3-1,-,-,CASSQEGTSLHYGYTF,TGTGCCAGCAGCCAAGAGGGGACAAGTCTACATTATGGCTACACCTTC
TRBJ2-5,TRBV4-3,-,-,CASGERGPRQTQYF,TGCGCGAGCGGCGAACGGGGGCCGAGGCAGACCCAGTACTTC
TRBJ2-2,TRBV7-9,TRBD2,-,CASSLSAGSTGELFF,TGTGCCAGCAGCTTATCAGCGGGATCCACCGGGGAGCTGTTTTTT
TRBJ2-2,TRBV9,TRBD1,-,CASSANGQANGELFF,TGTGCCAGCAGCGCTAACGGACAGGCCAACGGGGAGCTGTTTTTT
TRBJ2-7,TRBV6-5,-,-,CASSREYPSYEQYF,TGTGCCAGCAGCCGAGAGTACCCTTCCTACGAGCAGTACTTC
TRBJ1-1,TRBV7-9,-,-,CASEGTMGGTEAFF,TGTGCCAGCGAGGGAACGATGGGGGGCACTGAAGCTTTCTTT
TRBJ2-7,TRBV7-9,-,-,CASSLVGAYYEQYF,TGTGCCAGCAGCTTAGTAGGGGCCTACTACGAGCAGTACTTC
TRBJ1-2,TRBV10-3,-,-,CAISDSGTGNPNYGYTF,TGTGCCATCAGTGATTCAGGGACCGGTAATCCTAACTATGGCTACACCTTC
TRBJ2-3,TRBV6-5,-,-,CASSYGLDTQYF,TGTGCCAGCAGTTACGGGTTAGATACGCAGTATTTT
TRBJ2-7,TRBV9,TRBD2,-,CASSGGLPSYEQYF,TGTGCCAGCAGCGGGGGACTACCGTCCTACGAGCAGTACTTC
TRBJ2-7,TRBV5-4,-,-,CASSFWNRASEQYF,TGTGCCAGCAGCTTCTGGAACAGGGCGAGCGAGCAGTACTTC
TRBJ1-1,TRBV12-3/TRBV12-4,-,-,CASIPQGAGEAFF,TGTGCCAGCATTCCCCAAGGGGCTGGAGAAGCTTTCTTT
TRBJ2-6,TRBV9,-,-,CASSVGGTGANVLTF,TGTGCCAGCAGCGTAGGAGGGACTGGGGCCAACGTCCTGACTTTC
TRBJ2-6,TRBV28,-,-,CASSLTSGANVLTF,TGTGCCAGCAGTTTGACCTCTGGGGCCAACGTCCTGACTTTC
TRBJ2-7,TRBV9,-,-,CASSEGGTTSYEQYF,TGTGCCAGCAGTGAGGGGGGGACTACCTCCTACGAGCAGTACTTC
TRBJ1-6,TRBV30,-,-,CAWTPGVGNSPLHF,TGTGCCTGGACCCCGGGAGTGGGGAATTCACCCCTCCACTTT
TRBJ2-1,TRBV20-1,-,-,CSARDLDTGEQFF,TGCAGTGCTAGAGATTTGGACACCGGCGAGCAGTTCTTC
TRBJ2-1,TRBV19,-,-,CASSSGRPSDEQFF,TGTGCCAGTAGCTCGGGCCGACCGAGCGATGAGCAGTTCTTC